The 13 T cell receptor beta chains below were found in one sample sequenced in a study of shared clonotypes between healthy human individuals. Libraries were prepared by immunoSEQ multiplex PCR; TCRdb keeps only in-frame clonotypes and omits some of them. The table includes under 2,000,000 clones, about 95% detected once. Positive CCR7 selection of CD45RO-negative cells yielded the naive CD8 cells, and terminally differentiated effector memory CD45RA+ cells were excluded. Source material: naive CD8+ T cells sorted from blood. Source of these receptors: a man aged 18 to 30 in good health.

The chain links TRBV4-1 to TRBJ2-1, with D possibly being TRBD2 (5 bases). The length of the CDR3 is 16 residues. Trimming cost V 0 bases and J 2 bases, with 11 bases left between them. Germline V gene sequence: CDR1 MGHRA, CDR2 YSYEKL. The DNA for the CDR3 is TGCGCCAGCAGCCAAGATGGCCTAGCAGCCTACAATGAGCAGTTCTTC. Amino acid sequence: CASSQDGLAAYNEQFF.

This clone is a singleton in its sample. This chain joins TRBV4-1 and TRBJ1-5; D remains unclear. CDR3 length equals 14 residues. V was cut by 1 base and J by 8 bases, with 12 bases left in between. CDR1 and CDR2 (germline): MGHRA, YSYEKL. CDR3 nucleotide sequence: TGCGCCAGCAGCCAAGTAGGGTCCTTGGAGCCCCAGCATTTT. This gives the protein CASSQVGSLEPQHF.

V gene TRBV6-1 combines with J gene TRBJ2-1, with 9 bases lining up with TRBD2. Germline V gene lookup returns CDR1 MNHNS and CDR2 SASEGT. The CDR3 totals 16 residues. Trimming removed 1 base from V and 2 bases from J; junction bases left unmatched: 3. The CDR3 protein is CASSEDAGGPYNEQFF. In DNA, the CDR3 is TGTGCCAGCAGTGAAGATGCGGGGGGGCCCTACAATGAGCAGTTCTTC.

The gene calls are TRBV7-9 and TRBJ1-1; unclear D gene. V dropped 5 bases and J dropped 0 bases, with 13 bases sitting between them. The CDR3 length is 15 residues. Germline V lookup: CDR1 SEHNR, CDR2 FQNEAQ (reference sequence). The CDR3 DNA is TGTGCCAGCAGCCTCCTCGTTAACCTGAACACTGAAGCTTTCTTT. Translating it yields CASSLLVNLNTEAFF.

Of note for this clone: This sample includes further DNA sequences coding for the same CDR3. The chain uses TRBV7-9 and TRBJ2-7; D remains unclear. V shed 4 bases and J shed 4 bases, with 5 bases lying between them. The CDR3 sequence is 11 residues long. Germline CDR1 and CDR2: SEHNR and FQNEAQ (reference sequence). As DNA, the CDR3 is TGTGCCAGCAGCTCGAAGTACGAGCAGTACTTC. Translated: CASSSKYEQYF.

The chain combines TRBV11-2 with TRBJ2-3; D may match TRBD1 or TRBD2 (5 bases each). The CDR3 is 11 amino acids. With 5 bases removed from V and 8 bases from J, the gap between germline ends came to 8 bases. Germline loops: CDR1 SGHAT, CDR2 FQNNGV. The CDR3 sequence is CASSPGGTQYF. CDR3 sequence (DNA): TGTGCCAGCAGCCCTGGGGGTACGCAGTATTTT.

For this clone: Different DNA sequences within this sample yield the same CDR3. The chain uses TRBV7-9 and TRBJ1-1, with TRBD1 matching 8 bases. There are 13 residues in the CDR3. After removal of 2 bases from V and 5 bases from J, the junction contained 1 base not matched to a gene. In germline, CDR1 is SEHNR, CDR2 FQNEAQ (reference sequence). CDR3: CASSLTGGTEAFF. The CDR3 DNA is TGTGCCAGCAGCTTAACAGGGGGGACTGAAGCTTTCTTT.

V is TRBV11-2 and J is TRBJ1-2; TRBD1 is a possible D gene (5 bases). V was cut by 5 bases and J by 1 base, with 8 bases left in between. The CDR3 is 13 amino acids. The germline CDR1 and CDR2 sequences are SGHAT and FQNNGV. The CDR3 region is CASSPDNNYGYTF. The CDR3 coding sequence is TGTGCCAGCAGCCCGGACAATAACTATGGCTACACCTTC.

This clone was seen just once. The rearrangement uses TRBV30 and TRBJ2-1; TRBD2 matches 12 bases. Germline V gives CDR1 GTSNPN, CDR2 SVGIG (reference sequence). V gave up 5 bases and J gave up 2 bases; unmatched junction bases: 10. The CDR3 is 17 residues long. Here the CDR3 reads CAWEGLAGGLTYNEQFF. The CDR3 region has the DNA TGTGCCTGGGAGGGCCTAGCGGGAGGGCTGACCTACAATGAGCAGTTCTTC. Using reference TRBV30 and TRBJ2-1 for the parts outside the CDR3, the full variable domain is SQTIHQWPATLVQPVGSPLSLECTVEGTSNPNLYWYRQAAGRGLQLLFYSVGIGQISSEVPQNLSASRPQDRQFILSSKKLLLSDSGFYLCAWEGLAGGLTYNEQFFGPGTRLTVL.

The chain couples TRBV30 to TRBJ2-7; D uncertain. Germline V lookup: CDR1 GTSNPN, CDR2 SVGIG (reference sequence). The CDR3 has 16 residues. V lost 0 bases, J lost 0 bases, and 15 bases lay in between. CDR3 sequence: CAWSVGLGHSSYEQYF. DNA of the CDR3: TGTGCCTGGAGTGTTGGTCTTGGGCACAGCTCCTACGAGCAGTACTTC.

The chain links TRBV6-1 to TRBJ1-5; D is undetermined. The CDR3 length is 14 residues. Germline assignment: CDR1 MNHNS and CDR2 SASEGT. Trimming took 3 bases from V and 2 from J, leaving 8 bases between them. In nucleotides, the CDR3 is TGTGCCAGCAGTGAGTTTCAGGGCAATCAGCCCCAGCATTTT. This translates into CASSEFQGNQPQHF.

V gene TRBV7-2 combines with J gene TRBJ1-1, with TRBD1 as a possible D gene (5 bases). V lost 1 base to trimming and J lost 4 bases, with 13 bases between them. Germline CDR1 is SGHTA and CDR2 is FQGNSA. This CDR3 contains 15 residues. The CDR3 nucleotides are TGTGCCAGCAGCTTAGTTGGGGGGGTGAGCACTGAAGCTTTCTTT. This encodes CASSLVGGVSTEAFF.

The gene calls are TRBV27 and TRBJ2-7; possibly TRBD2 for D (5 bases). The CDR3 runs 13 residues. Trimming cost V 8 bases and J 4 bases, with 15 bases left between them. Per germline, CDR1 MNHEY and CDR2 SMNVEV (reference sequence). The CDR3, as DNA: TGTGCCAGCGCCCCGGACTGGGGTTACGAGCAGTACTTC. Translated: CASAPDWGYEQYF.